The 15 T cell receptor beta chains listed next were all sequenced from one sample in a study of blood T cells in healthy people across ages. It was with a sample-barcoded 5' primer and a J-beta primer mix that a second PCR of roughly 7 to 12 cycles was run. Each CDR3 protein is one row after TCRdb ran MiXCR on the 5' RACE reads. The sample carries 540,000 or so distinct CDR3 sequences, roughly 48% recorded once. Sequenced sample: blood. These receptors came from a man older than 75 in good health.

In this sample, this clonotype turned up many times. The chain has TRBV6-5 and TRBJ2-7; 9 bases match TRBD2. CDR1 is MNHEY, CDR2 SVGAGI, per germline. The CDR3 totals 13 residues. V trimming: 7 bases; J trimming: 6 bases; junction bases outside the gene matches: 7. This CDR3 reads CASKAGGPSEQYF. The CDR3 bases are TGTGCCAGCAAGGCGGGAGGGCCGTCCGAGCAGTACTTC.

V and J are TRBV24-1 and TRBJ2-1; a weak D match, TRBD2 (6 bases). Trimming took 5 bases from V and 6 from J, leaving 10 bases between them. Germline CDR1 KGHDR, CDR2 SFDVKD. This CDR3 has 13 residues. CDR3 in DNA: TGTGCCACCAGTGCGGGGGTGGGCAATGAGCAGTTCTTC. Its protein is CATSAGVGNEQFF.

The DNA of the CDR3 is TGTGCCAGCAGTTGGGGCGCTGAGACCCAGTACTTC. Translated, it gives CASSWGAETQYF. The V and J genes are TRBV28 and TRBJ2-5; perhaps TRBD1 as D (5 bases). Germline V gene data show CDR1 as MDHEN and CDR2 as SYDVKM. Between the trimmed V and J ends, which lost 4 bases and 5 bases, there was a span of 8 bases. This CDR3 region has 12 residues.

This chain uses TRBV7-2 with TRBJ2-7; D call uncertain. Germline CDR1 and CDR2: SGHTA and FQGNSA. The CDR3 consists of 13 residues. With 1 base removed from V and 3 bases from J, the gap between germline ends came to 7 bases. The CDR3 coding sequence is TGTGCCAGCAGCTTAGGGCGCAACTACGAGCAGTACTTC. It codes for CASSLGRNYEQYF.

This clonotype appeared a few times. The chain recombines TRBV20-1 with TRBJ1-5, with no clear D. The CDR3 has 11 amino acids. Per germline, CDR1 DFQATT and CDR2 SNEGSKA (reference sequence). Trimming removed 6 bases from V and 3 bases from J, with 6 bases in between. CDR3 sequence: CSARINQPQHF. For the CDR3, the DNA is TGCAGTGCCCGGATCAATCAGCCCCAGCATTTT.

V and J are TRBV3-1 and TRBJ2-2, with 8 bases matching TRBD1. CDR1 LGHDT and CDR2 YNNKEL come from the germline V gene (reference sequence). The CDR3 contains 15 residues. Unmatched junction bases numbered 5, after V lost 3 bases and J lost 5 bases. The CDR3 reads CASSQDRVTTGELFF. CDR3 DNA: TGTGCCAGCAGCCAGGACAGGGTAACAACCGGGGAGCTGTTTTTT.

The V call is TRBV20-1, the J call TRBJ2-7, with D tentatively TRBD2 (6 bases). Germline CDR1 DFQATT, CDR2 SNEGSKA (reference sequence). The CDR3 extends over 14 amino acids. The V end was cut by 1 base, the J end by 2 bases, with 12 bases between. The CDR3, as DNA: TGCAGTGCTAGAGGCCGGGACTCCGCCTACGAGCAGTACTTC. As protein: CSARGRDSAYEQYF.

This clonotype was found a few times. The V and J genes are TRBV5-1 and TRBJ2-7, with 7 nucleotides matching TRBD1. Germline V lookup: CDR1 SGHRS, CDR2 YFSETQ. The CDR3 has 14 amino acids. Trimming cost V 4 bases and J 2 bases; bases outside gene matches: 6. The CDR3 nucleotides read TGCGCCAGCAGCCTCGGACAGGACCCCTACGAGCAGTACTTC. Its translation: CASSLGQDPYEQYF.

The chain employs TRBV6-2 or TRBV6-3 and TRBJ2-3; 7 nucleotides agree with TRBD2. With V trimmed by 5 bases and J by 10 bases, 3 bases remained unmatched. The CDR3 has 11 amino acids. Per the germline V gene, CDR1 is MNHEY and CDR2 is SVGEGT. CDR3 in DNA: TGTGCCAGCAGTCATGGACTAGCGCAGTATTTT. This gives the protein CASSHGLAQYF.

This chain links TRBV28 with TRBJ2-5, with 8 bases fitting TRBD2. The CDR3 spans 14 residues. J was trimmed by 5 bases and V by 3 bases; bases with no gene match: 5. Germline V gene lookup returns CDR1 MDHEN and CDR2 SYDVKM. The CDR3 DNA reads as TGTGCCAGCAGTTTTACGGGAGGGTTGGAGACCCAGTACTTC. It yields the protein CASSFTGGLETQYF.

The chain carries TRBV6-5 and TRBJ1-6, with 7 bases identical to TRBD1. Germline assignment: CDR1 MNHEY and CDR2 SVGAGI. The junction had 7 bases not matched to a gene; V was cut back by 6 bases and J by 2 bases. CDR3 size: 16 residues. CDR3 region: CASRTNRGTYNSPLHF. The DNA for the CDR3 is TGTGCCAGCAGAACCAACAGGGGTACCTATAATTCACCCCTCCACTTT.

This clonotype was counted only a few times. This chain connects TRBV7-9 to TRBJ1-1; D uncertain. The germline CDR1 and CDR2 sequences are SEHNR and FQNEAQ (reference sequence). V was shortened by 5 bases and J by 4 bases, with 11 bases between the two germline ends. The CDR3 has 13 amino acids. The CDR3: CASSDLERTEAFF. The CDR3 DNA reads TGTGCCAGCAGCGACCTAGAGCGCACTGAAGCTTTCTTT.

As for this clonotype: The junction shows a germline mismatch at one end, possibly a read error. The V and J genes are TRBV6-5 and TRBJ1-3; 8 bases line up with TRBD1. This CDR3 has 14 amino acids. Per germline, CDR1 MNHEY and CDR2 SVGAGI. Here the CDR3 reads CAGSSSGGRDTIYF. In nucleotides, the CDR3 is TGTGCCGGCAGTTCTTCAGGGGGCAGAGACACCATATATTTT.

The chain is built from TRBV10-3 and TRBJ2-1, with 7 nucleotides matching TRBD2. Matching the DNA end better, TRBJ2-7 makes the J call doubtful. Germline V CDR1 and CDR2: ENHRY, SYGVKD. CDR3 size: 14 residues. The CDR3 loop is CAITSSGDYNEQYF. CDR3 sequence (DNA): TGTGCCATCACATCCAGCGGGGACTACAATGAGCAGTACTTC.

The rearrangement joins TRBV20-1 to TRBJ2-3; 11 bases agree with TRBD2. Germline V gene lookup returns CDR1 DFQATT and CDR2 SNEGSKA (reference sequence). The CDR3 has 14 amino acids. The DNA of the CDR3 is TGCAGCCACGAACTAGCGGGGGCCCCAGATACGCAGTATTTT. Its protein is CSHELAGAPDTQYF.